Shown below are 25 T cell receptor beta chains from a single sample sequenced in a study of regulatory T cells in long-lasting Graves disease. Arm-PCR with iRepertoire HTBI primers amplified the CDR3 regions for these TCR beta libraries. TCRdb ran MiXCR on the multiplex PCR reads and lists one entry per CDR3 protein. This sample has about 470,000 distinct CDR3 sequences, with under 15% found just once. The time point here: newly diagnosed GD, antithyroid drugs for less than 3 months. After RNA was extracted from PBMCs, the TCR library was made from it. This sample was also put to use in a study of T cells in Graves' hyperthyroidism and ophthalmopathy.

The sample here was peripheral blood mononuclear cells (PBMCs), taken at new diagnosis, from a patient treated with antithyroid drugs. The receptors stem from a woman between 25 and 40 years old with Graves disease.

This clonotype was seen many times. The chain employs TRBV20-1 and TRBJ2-7; 13 bases are shared with TRBD2. J was trimmed by 0 bases and V by 2 bases; bases with no gene match: 1. This CDR3 contains 15 residues. Looked up from germline, CDR1 is DFQATT and CDR2 is SNEGSKA (reference sequence). CDR3 nucleotides: TGCAGTGCTAGAACTAGCGGGAGGGCCTCCTACGAGCAGTACTTC. Translated, it gives CSARTSGRASYEQYF.

Concerning this clonotype itself: Since a much larger clone is just one base distant, this may be a read error. The CDR3 here is CASSYAQPLGSYNEQYF. The CDR3 nucleotides read TGTGCCAGCAGTTACGCACAACCCCTGGGGTCCTACAATGAGCAGTACTTC. V gene TRBV6-2 or TRBV6-3 combines with J gene TRBJ2-4; unclear D gene. Germline V gives CDR1 MNHEY, CDR2 SVGEGT. The ends were cut back, 2 bases at V and 13 bases at J, with 27 bases in the middle. The CDR3 has 17 amino acids.

This clonotype was picked up many times. The chain links TRBV20-1 to TRBJ1-6; the D is unclear. Trimming left V 3 bases short and J 4 bases short, with 22 bases between. The CDR3 is 18 residues long. Germline CDR1 is DFQATT and CDR2 is SNEGSKA (reference sequence). As DNA, the CDR3 is TGCAGTGCTAGCGAAAGGCACCCCCTCCGGGTATATAATTCACCCCTCCACTTT. It is translated as CSASERHPLRVYNSPLHF.

This clonotype showed up many times. V gene TRBV29-1 combines with J gene TRBJ2-7; 9 bases agree with TRBD1. Germline trimming cut 7 bases from V and 2 bases from J; bases unmatched to any gene: 9. Germline V gives CDR1 SQVTM, CDR2 ANQGSEA. The CDR3 extends over 14 amino acids. CDR3 sequence (DNA): TGCAGCGCTCTGATAGGACAGGGGACCTACGAGCAGTACTTC. Its translation is CSALIGQGTYEQYF.

This clonotype was counted at least ten times. The chain is built from TRBV3-1 and TRBJ2-7, with TRBD1 identical over 7 bases. The CDR3 sequence is 14 residues long. Germline V gene lookup returns CDR1 LGHDT and CDR2 YNNKEL (reference sequence). J gave up 0 bases and V 3 bases, and 2 bases lay outside the gene matches. The CDR3 sequence: CASSHGQVSYEQYF. For the CDR3, the DNA is TGTGCCAGCAGCCACGGACAGGTCTCCTACGAGCAGTACTTC.

Ten or more counts support this clonotype. V is TRBV7-9 and J is TRBJ2-1; 8 bases line up with TRBD1. This CDR3 has 15 residues. With 5 bases clipped from V and 3 bases from J, the junction kept 6 bases outside the gene matches. CDR1 and CDR2 (germline): SEHNR, FQNEAQ (reference sequence). In DNA form, the CDR3 reads TGTGCCAGCAGCCCGGACAGGGAGAACTACAATGAGCAGTTCTTC. Translation: CASSPDRENYNEQFF.

This clonotype was detected many times. J is TRBJ2-1 and V is TRBV29-1, with 13 bases identical to TRBD2. The length of the CDR3 is 17 residues. Germline V gene sequence: CDR1 SQVTM, CDR2 ANQGSEA. The trim removed 6 bases at V and 5 bases at J, leaving 13 bases unmatched. The CDR3 sequence: CSVPRTSGRRPNNEQFF. In nucleotides, the CDR3 is TGCAGCGTGCCCCGGACTAGCGGGAGACGGCCGAACAATGAGCAGTTCTTC.

This clonotype was observed many times. The chain recombines TRBV3-1 with TRBJ2-2; D possibly matches TRBD1 or TRBD2 (6 bases each). The CDR3 runs 17 residues. Germline CDR1 is LGHDT and CDR2 is YNNKEL (reference sequence). V was cut by 7 bases and J by 3 bases, with 21 bases left in between. CDR3 nucleotides: TGTGCCAGCACCCGCGCTCGGGGGCCCCCACACACCGGGGAGCTGTTTTTT. It yields the protein CASTRARGPPHTGELFF.

Ten or more counts support this clonotype. This chain connects TRBV11-2 to TRBJ1-4; 8 bases line up with TRBD1. The length of the CDR3 is 14 residues. With V trimmed by 5 bases and J by 8 bases, 7 bases remained unmatched. Looked up from germline, CDR1 is SGHAT and CDR2 is FQNNGV. CDR3 bases: TGTGCCAGCAGCACCGGGACAGGTTACGAAAAACTGTTTTTT. Translated, it gives CASSTGTGYEKLFF.

Turning to this clonotype: A much larger clone lies one base from this, so it may be a read error. As DNA, the CDR3 is TGTGCCAGCACCCCCCTCACCGGGGAGCTGTTTTTT. It specifies CASTPLTGELFF. The chain is built from TRBV11-2 and TRBJ2-2, with D hard to call. Per germline, CDR1 SGHAT and CDR2 FQNNGV. This CDR3 contains 12 residues. The ends were cut back, 7 bases at V and 4 bases at J, with 7 bases in the middle.

There are many counts of this clonotype. V is TRBV6-1 and J is TRBJ2-1, with TRBD2 matching 7 bases. The V gene end was trimmed by 6 bases and the J gene end by 7 bases; junction bases not matched to a gene: 15. CDR1 and CDR2 (germline): MNHNS, SASEGT. This CDR3 spans 16 amino acids. The CDR3 sequence is CASSRGEWAGRNEQFF. CDR3 bases: TGTGCCAGCAGCCGGGGGGAGTGGGCCGGACGGAATGAGCAGTTCTTC.

In the case of this clonotype: A single base separates this from a much larger clone, so it may be a read error. The rearrangement links TRBV30 to TRBJ1-5; the D gene is possibly TRBD1 (5 bases). This CDR3 is built from 13 residues. V was clipped by 5 bases and J by 5 bases, with 13 bases between them. The germline CDR1 and CDR2 sequences are GTSNPN and SVGIG (reference sequence). The CDR3 protein is CAWRTGLDQPQHF. The CDR3 DNA sequence: TGTGCCTGGCGTACGGGGCTTGATCAGCCCCAGCATTTT.

This clonotype was recorded at least ten times. The CDR3 sequence: CASRPGQGVNGYTF. The DNA for the CDR3 is TGTGCCAGTAGGCCTGGACAGGGGGTAAATGGCTACACCTTC. This chain connects TRBV19 to TRBJ1-2, with 10 bases fitting TRBD1. V was clipped by 6 bases and J by 6 bases; unmatched bases: 7. Looked up from germline, CDR1 is LNHDA and CDR2 is SQIVND (reference sequence). This CDR3 spans 14 amino acids.

This clonotype was recorded a few times. The chain links TRBV27 to TRBJ2-7; TRBD1 aligns across 8 bases. Trimming took 5 bases from V and 5 from J; bases not matched to a gene: 8. The germline V gene has CDR1 MNHEY and CDR2 SMNVEV (reference sequence). The CDR3 has 14 residues. This chain's CDR3 is CASSPGQGENEQYF. The DNA for the CDR3 is TGTGCCAGCAGTCCTGGACAGGGTGAAAACGAGCAGTACTTC.

This clonotype showed up just a few times. This sequence joins TRBV6-1 and TRBJ2-7; D not resolved. CDR1 and CDR2 from the germline V gene are MNHNS and SASEGT. The CDR3 loop spans 15 amino acids. The ends were cut back, 6 bases at V and 0 bases at J, with 15 bases in the middle. CDR3 DNA sequence: TGTGCCAGCAGGCCCACTACTTTACTCTCCTACGAGCAGTACTTC. This translates into CASRPTTLLSYEQYF.

The chain combines TRBV6-2 or TRBV6-3 with TRBJ1-3; D may be TRBD1 (5 bases). Trimming pared 6 bases from V and 8 bases from J, leaving 14 bases between. The CDR3 runs 13 residues. The germline CDR1 and CDR2 sequences are MNHEY and SVGEGT. CDR3 sequence: CASSRGSVDTIYF. The CDR3 region has the DNA TGTGCCAGCAGCCGGGGCTCTGTGGACACCATATATTTT.

This clonotype was seen ten or more times. The V gene is TRBV24-1, the J gene TRBJ2-1, with 8 bases that match TRBD2. The ends lost 1 base at V and 2 bases at J; junction bases unmatched: 6. CDR3 length: 17 residues. Germline CDR1 is KGHDR and CDR2 is SFDVKD. CDR3 residues: CATSDLGSSGAYNEQFF. DNA of the CDR3: TGTGCCACCAGTGATTTAGGGAGTAGCGGGGCCTACAATGAGCAGTTCTTC.

This clonotype was seen at least ten times. The chain carries TRBV10-3 and TRBJ2-7, with 11 bases fitting TRBD1. After removal of 6 bases from V and 3 bases from J, the junction contained 10 bases not matched to a gene. The CDR3 covers 16 residues. The germline gives CDR1 ENHRY, CDR2 SYGVKD. The CDR3 sequence is CAISNPGTGGFYEQYF. CDR3 nucleotide sequence: TGTGCCATCAGCAACCCCGGGACAGGGGGTTTCTACGAGCAGTACTTC.

This clonotype was detected many times. The chain is built from TRBV12-3 or TRBV12-4 and TRBJ2-4; possible D gene TRBD2, 5 bases. V gave up 4 bases and J gave up 0 bases, with 13 bases separating them. The CDR3 extends over 16 amino acids. The CDR3 loop is CASSSGNALAKNIQYF. The CDR3 nucleotides read TGTGCCAGCAGTTCCGGGAACGCTTTAGCCAAAAACATTCAGTACTTC.

This sequence joins TRBV5-1 and TRBJ1-6; D remains ambiguous. The germline gives CDR1 SGHRS, CDR2 YFSETQ. The V gene lost 1 base and the J gene lost 10 bases, with 15 bases spanning the gap. The CDR3 has 15 amino acids. The CDR3 nucleotides read TGCGCCAGCAGCTTGAACAGCCTCGTGAGGTCACCCCTCCACTTT. This encodes CASSLNSLVRSPLHF.

This clonotype was counted many times. The rearrangement uses TRBV3-1 and TRBJ2-5; D is unclear. This CDR3 has 15 residues. V was cut by 0 bases and J by 1 base, with 9 bases left in between. The V gene's germline CDR1 is LGHDT and CDR2 YNNKEL (reference sequence). The CDR3 here is CASSQDPSSQETQYF. In DNA form, the CDR3 reads TGTGCCAGCAGCCAAGATCCCTCATCCCAAGAGACCCAGTACTTC.

The J gene is TRBJ1-1, the V gene TRBV5-1, with D possibly being TRBD1 (6 bases). The germline CDR1 and CDR2 sequences are SGHRS and YFSETQ. V lost 6 bases to trimming and J lost 0 bases, with 15 bases between them. The CDR3 extends over 15 amino acids. CDR3 in DNA: TGCGCCAGCACGCCCCGGACAGACATGAACACTGAAGCTTTCTTT. Amino acid sequence: CASTPRTDMNTEAFF.

This clonotype has a handful of counts. This chain uses TRBV28 with TRBJ1-6, with 7 positions matching TRBD1. Germline assignment: CDR1 MDHEN and CDR2 SYDVKM. CDR3 length: 15 residues. Trimming took 4 bases from V and 6 from J; bases not matched to a gene: 6. The CDR3 nucleotides are TGTGCCAGCAGTTCCGGGACAGTCCCTAATTCACCCCTCCACTTT. As protein: CASSSGTVPNSPLHF.

There are many counts of this clonotype. The chain uses TRBV20-1 and TRBJ2-3; the match to TRBD2 covers 7 bases. The CDR3 sequence is 15 residues long. After removal of 1 base from V and 0 bases from J, the junction contained 4 bases not matched to a gene. The germline CDR1 and CDR2 sequences are DFQATT and SNEGSKA (reference sequence). The CDR3 bases are TGCAGTGCTAGAGGGGACTACCTAAGCACAGATACGCAGTATTTT. As protein: CSARGDYLSTDTQYF.

This clonotype was counted between two and nine times. V and J are TRBV7-9 and TRBJ2-5; 9 nucleotides agree with TRBD2. Unmatched junction bases numbered 9, after V lost 5 bases and J lost 2 bases. This CDR3 spans 16 amino acids. CDR1 and CDR2 (germline): SEHNR, FQNEAQ (reference sequence). CDR3: CASSPRLAEGQETQYF. CDR3 nucleotides: TGTGCCAGCAGCCCGAGACTAGCGGAGGGACAAGAGACCCAGTACTTC.